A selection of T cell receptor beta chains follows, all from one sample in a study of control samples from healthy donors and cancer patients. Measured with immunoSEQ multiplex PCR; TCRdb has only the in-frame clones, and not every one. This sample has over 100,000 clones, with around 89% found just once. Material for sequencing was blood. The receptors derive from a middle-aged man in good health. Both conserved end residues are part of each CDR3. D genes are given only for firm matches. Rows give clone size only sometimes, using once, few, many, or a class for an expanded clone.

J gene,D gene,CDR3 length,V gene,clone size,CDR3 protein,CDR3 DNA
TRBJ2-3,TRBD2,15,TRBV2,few,CASRGLVSGTDTQYF,TGTGCCAGCAGGGGACTAGTTTCGGGCACAGATACGCAGTATTTT
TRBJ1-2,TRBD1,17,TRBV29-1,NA,CSVQIRLGQGFFYGYTF,TGCAGCGTTCAGATAAGGTTGGGACAGGGATTTTTCTATGGCTACACCTTC
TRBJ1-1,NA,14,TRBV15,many,CATSERAGNTEAFF,TGTGCCACCAGCGAACGGGCCGGAAACACTGAAGCTTTCTTT
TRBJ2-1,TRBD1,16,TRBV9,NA,CASSVGQGASYNEQFF,TGTGCCAGCAGCGTGGGACAGGGGGCCTCCTACAATGAGCAGTTCTTC
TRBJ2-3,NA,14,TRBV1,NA,CTSSQGTSRDTQYF,TGCACCAGCAGCCAAGGGACTAGCAGAGATACGCAGTATTTT
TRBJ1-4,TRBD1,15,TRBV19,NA,CASSSAGTGNEKLFF,TGTGCCAGTAGTAGCGCCGGGACAGGGAATGAAAAACTGTTTTTT
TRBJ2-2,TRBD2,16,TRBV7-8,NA,CASSPSTGGLGGELFF,TGTGCCAGCAGCCCTAGTACGGGGGGGCTCGGCGGGGAGCTGTTTTTT
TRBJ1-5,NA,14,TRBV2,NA,CASSDGGRNQPQHF,TGTGCCAGCAGTGACGGGGGGCGCAATCAGCCCCAGCATTTT
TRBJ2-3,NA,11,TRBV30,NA,CAWTGSDTQYF,TGTGCCTGGACGGGAAGCGATACGCAGTATTTT
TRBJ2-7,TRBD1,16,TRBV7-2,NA,CASSLGLGQGSREQYF,TGTGCCAGCAGCTTAGGGTTGGGACAGGGGAGCCGCGAGCAGTACTTC